The following is a T cell receptor beta chain sequence with its context. This sample was included in a study of blood T cell repertoires in COVID-19. Overall study context: Researchers got acute and convalescent COVID-19 samples from the United States, Italy and Spain. From T cells, B-cell-depleted T cells, or PBMCs came the material, which was cDNA or gDNA.

Trimming at V came to 6 bases and at J to 8 bases, leaving 12 bases not matched to a gene. Germline CDR1 reads KGHSH; CDR2 reads LQKENI. There are 14 residues in the CDR3. Original data processing: Cell counts per sample came from amplifying reference gene primers. Sequenced by immunoSEQ multiplex PCR; TCRdb stores in-frame clones only, minus some. V and J calls plus clone size are reproduced from that table; the DNA served to infer D and trimming. The table records approximately 90,000 clones, around 80% of them present only once. Sequenced input: peripheral blood. This chain uses TRBV18 with TRBJ1-2, with 7 bases fitting TRBD1. The source of this sequence is a woman of 80 years or more with active or convalescent COVID-19. CDR3 region: CASSPDRRSTGYTF. CDR3 DNA: TGTGCCAGCTCGCCGGACAGGCGATCGACGGGCTACACCTTC.